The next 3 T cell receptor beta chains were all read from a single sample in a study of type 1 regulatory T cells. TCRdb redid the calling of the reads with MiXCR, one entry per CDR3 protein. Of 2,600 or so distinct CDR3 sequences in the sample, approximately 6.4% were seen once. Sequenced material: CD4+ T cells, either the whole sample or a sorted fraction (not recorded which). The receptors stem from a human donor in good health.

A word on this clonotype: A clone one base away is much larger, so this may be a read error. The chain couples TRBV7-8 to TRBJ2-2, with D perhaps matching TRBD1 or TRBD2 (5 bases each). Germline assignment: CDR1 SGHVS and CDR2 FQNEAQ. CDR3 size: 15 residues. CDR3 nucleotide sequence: TGTGCCAGCAGCTTCCGGGACGGTTCCACCGGGGATCTGTTTTTT. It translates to CASSFRDGSTGDLFF.

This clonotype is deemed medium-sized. The DNA for the CDR3 is TGTGCCAGCGGATACTACACAGGGGGATCCTACAATGAGCAGTTCTTC. It specifies CASGYYTGGSYNEQFF. The rearrangement links TRBV5-6 to TRBJ2-1; 8 bases line up with TRBD1. Germline CDR1 SGHDT, CDR2 YYEEEE. This CDR3 comprises 16 residues. V lost 7 bases and J lost 1; bases outside the gene matches: 10.

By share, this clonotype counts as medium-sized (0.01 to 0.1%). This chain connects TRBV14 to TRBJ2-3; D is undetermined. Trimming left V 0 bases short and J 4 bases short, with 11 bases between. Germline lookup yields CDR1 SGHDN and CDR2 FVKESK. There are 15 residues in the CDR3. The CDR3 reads CASSQDRAPADTQYF. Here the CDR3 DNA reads TGTGCCAGCAGCCAAGATCGGGCTCCGGCAGATACGCAGTATTTT.